There are a few counts of the clone carrying this T cell receptor beta chain. Antigen unknown. This sample is drawn from a study of cytotoxic CD8 clonotypes in ibrutinib-treated CLL. Overall study: Patient counts were roughly 10 relapsed/refractory, some 16 treatment-naive and around 17 IGHV unmutated. After median about 71 months, around 14 stayed in remission, about 12 progressed; responses roughly 25 partial, 2 complete.

Study findings and constraints: Relative to age-matched healthy donors, clonality at baseline was higher, and it tracked circulating CD8+ T-cell counts.

V was clipped by 6 bases and J by 2 bases; unmatched bases: 7. Germline V gene lookup returns CDR1 MNHEY and CDR2 SVGAGI. This CDR3 is 15 amino acids long. Depths of 1 in 200,000 to 1 in 1 million T cells were the sequencing target. Some clones are missing from TCRdb's copy, which holds only in-frame ones; the method was immunoSEQ multiplex PCR. The sample has about 29,000 clones, roughly 57% seen once. The source is a human donor with chronic lymphocytic leukemia. The sample here was PBMCs, taken before ibrutinib treatment. The chain has TRBV6-5 and TRBJ1-5, with TRBD1 matching over 7 bases. The CDR3 protein is CASRRQGGGNQPQHF. In DNA form, the CDR3 reads TGTGCCAGCAGACGACAGGGCGGCGGCAATCAGCCCCAGCATTTT.